This T cell receptor beta chain is from a study of STAT5B mutations in CD4+ large granular lymphocyte leukemia (dated by TCRdb to 2022 to 2024). About the investigation overall: Among the healthy controls, the CDR3 'QG' motif was associated with a particular HLA allele. The study compared the TCRbeta repertoires of patients with CD4+ T-cell large granular lymphocyte leukemia against the TCRbeta repertoires of healthy blood donors. The purity of purified fractions was confirmed by flow cytometry on FACSCanto II or FACSVerse to exceed 95% among lymphocytes.

Healthy controls were roughly 37 blood donors whose buffy coats came from the Finnish Red Cross blood service. All TCR-sequenced material derived from peripheral blood: patient blood samples and healthy donor buffy coats. Ficoll-Hypaque gradient centrifugation was used to isolate peripheral blood mononuclear cells. Magnetic purification was used to isolate CD4+ cells from the buffy coats of the healthy controls. Genomic DNA was extracted using the Gentra Puregene Cell and Tissue kit, and a Qubit 2.0 fluorometer was used to quantify it. The immunoSEQ assay at survey resolution was applied to genomic DNA for sequencing of TCRbeta rearrangements. Regarding the original processing steps: In the TCR sequencing data, the smallest productive clonotype frequency that could be detected was 2.59 x 10-5. Only productive TCRbeta rearrangements, meaning sequences that were complete and in-frame, were kept for the analyses. The clonality of each sample was calculated as Simpson clonality in the immunoSEQ Analyzer version 3.0. Clones were categorized by frequency as very rare, small, medium, large (1-20%) or hyperexpanded (>20%). Generation probabilities were estimated with OLGA 1.2.3, V-gene circos plots were generated with VDJtools, specificities were searched for in VDJdb, and CDR3 motifs were identified with GLIPH. TCRdb provides this immuneACCESS table in a form limited to in-frame rearrangements. Some clones are lacking; in checked studies, under half of them reflect an unresolved V gene, and why the rest are absent is not known. Clone size and V and J calls were adopted from that table, with D and trimming inferred from the DNA. The table for this sample lists about 35,000 clones; 68% of them were counted only once. The ten largest clones represent about 2% of the sample.

The V end loses 7 bases and the J end loses 4 bases, and a stretch of 7 bases separates them. Spanning cysteine to phenylalanine, the CDR3 consists of 12 amino acids. Only the CDR3 DNA is retained, 36 bases long and in frame from the first base. CDR1 is given as MNHNY and CDR2 as SVGAGI, both from the germline V gene (reference sequence). Regarding this clone: Its antigen is currently not known. Qualities for individual bases were not recorded, and no much larger clone is one base off.

Beyond this particular receptor, the publication reports: The data were not HLA-matched, and the relatively small sample size could explain the higher clonality seen in CD4+ compared with CD8+ T-LGLL. The main leukemic clonotypes were found to be private to each patient, although around 26% of the main leukemic clonotypes were detected at low frequency in the non-leukemic repertoires of other patients. Enrichment of TRBV06-family usage was observed among the top patient clones (8/27) relative to healthy controls (2/35). Compared with healthy CD4+ repertoires, CD4-sorted patient repertoires appeared more clonal, and this difference remained even after the putative leukemic clones were removed.

Specimen: CD4+ T cells from blood buffy coats. The receptor comes from a human donor in good health. The chain uses TRBV6-6 and TRBJ2-2; the D segment cannot be called with confidence. The nucleotide sequence reads as follows: TGTGCCAGCAATCTACTCACCGGGGAGCTGTTTTTT. Translated, this gives CASNLLTGELFF.